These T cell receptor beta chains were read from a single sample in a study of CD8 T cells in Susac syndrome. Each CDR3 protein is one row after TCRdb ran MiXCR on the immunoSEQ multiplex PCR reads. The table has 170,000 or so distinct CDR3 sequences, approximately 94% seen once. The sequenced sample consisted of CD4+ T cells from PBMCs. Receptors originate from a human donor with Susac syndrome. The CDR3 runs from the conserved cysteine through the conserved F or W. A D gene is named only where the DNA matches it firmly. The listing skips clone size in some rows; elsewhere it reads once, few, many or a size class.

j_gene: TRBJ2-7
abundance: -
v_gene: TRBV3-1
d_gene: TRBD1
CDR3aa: CASSPPGGRNFEQYF
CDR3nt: TGTGCCAGCAGCCCCCCAGGGGGACGCAACTTCGAGCAGTACTTC

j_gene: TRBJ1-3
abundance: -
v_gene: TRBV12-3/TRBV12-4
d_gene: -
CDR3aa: CASSSPSGNTIYF
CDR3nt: TGTGCCAGCAGTTCTCCCTCTGGAAACACCATATATTTT

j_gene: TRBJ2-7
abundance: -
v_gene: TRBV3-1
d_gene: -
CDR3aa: CASSQEKGSYEQYF
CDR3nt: TGTGCCAGCAGCCAAGAGAAGGGCTCCTACGAGCAGTACTTC

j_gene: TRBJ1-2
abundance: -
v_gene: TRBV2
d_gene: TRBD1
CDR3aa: CASSPGQRGTGYTF
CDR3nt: TGTGCCAGCAGTCCGGGACAGCGGGGGACTGGCTACACCTTC

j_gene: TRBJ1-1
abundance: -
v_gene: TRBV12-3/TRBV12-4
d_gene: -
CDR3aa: CASTGMNTEAFF
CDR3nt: TGTGCCAGTACAGGGATGAACACTGAAGCTTTCTTT

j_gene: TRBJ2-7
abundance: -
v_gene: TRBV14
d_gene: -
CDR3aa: CASSQGGNIRYEQYF
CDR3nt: TGTGCCAGCAGCCAAGGAGGGAACATCCGCTACGAGCAGTACTTC

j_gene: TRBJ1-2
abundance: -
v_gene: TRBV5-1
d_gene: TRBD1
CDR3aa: CASSSTGGVYGYTF
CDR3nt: TGCGCCAGCAGCTCGACAGGGGGCGTTTATGGCTACACCTTC

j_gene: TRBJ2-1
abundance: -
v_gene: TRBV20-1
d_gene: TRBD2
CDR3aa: CSARDASGGAGSEQFF
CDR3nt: TGCAGTGCTAGAGACGCTAGCGGGGGGGCCGGGAGTGAGCAGTTCTTC

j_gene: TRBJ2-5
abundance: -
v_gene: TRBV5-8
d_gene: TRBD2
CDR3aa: CASSLGSGGRQETQYF
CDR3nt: TGTGCCAGCAGCTTGGGAAGCGGGGGCCGTCAAGAGACCCAGTACTTC

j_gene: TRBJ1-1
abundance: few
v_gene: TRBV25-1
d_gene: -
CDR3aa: CASRGNTEAFF
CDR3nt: TGTGCCAGCAGGGGGAACACTGAAGCTTTCTTT

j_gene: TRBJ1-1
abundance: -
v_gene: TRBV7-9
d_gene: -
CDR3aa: CASSPQGSSTEAFF
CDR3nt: TGTGCCAGCAGCCCCCAAGGGAGTAGCACTGAAGCTTTCTTT

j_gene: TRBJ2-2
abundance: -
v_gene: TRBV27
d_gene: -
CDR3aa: CASSRRGRDTGELFF
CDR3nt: TGTGCCAGCAGCCGTAGGGGCAGGGACACCGGGGAGCTGTTTTTT

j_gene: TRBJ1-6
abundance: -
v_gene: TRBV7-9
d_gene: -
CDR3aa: CASSQNRPGGSPLHF
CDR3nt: TGTGCCAGCAGCCAAAACAGGCCGGGGGGTTCACCCCTCCACTTT

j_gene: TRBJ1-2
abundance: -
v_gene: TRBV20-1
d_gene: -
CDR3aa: CSARDAQGNYGYTF
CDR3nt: TGCAGTGCTAGAGATGCGCAGGGGAACTATGGCTACACCTTC

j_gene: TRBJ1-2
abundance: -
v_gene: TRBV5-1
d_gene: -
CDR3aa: CASSRDGRPDGYTF
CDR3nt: TGCGCCAGCAGTCGCGACGGGAGGCCTGACGGCTACACCTTC

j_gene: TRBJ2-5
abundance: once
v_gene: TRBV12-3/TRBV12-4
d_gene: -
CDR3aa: CASTDGGRTQYF
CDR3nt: TGTGCCAGCACCGATGGGGGTCGAACCCAGTACTTC

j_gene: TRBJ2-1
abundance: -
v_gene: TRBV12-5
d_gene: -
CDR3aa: CATTPAQGYNEQFF
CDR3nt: TGTGCTACCACCCCGGCCCAGGGGTACAATGAGCAGTTCTTC

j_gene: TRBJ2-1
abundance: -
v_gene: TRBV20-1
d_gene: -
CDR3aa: CSARIQSSYNEQFF
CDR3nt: TGCAGTGCTAGAATACAGAGCTCCTACAATGAGCAGTTCTTC

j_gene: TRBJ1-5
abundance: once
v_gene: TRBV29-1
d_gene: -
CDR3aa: CSVGEGLGQPQHF
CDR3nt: TGCAGCGTTGGGGAGGGGTTAGGACAGCCCCAGCATTTT

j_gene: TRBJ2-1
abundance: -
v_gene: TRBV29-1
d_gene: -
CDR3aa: CSVRRQNNEQFF
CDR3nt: TGCAGCGTTCGGCGACAGAACAATGAGCAGTTCTTC

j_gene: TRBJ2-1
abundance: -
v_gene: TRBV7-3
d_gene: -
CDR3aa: CASSLTPGVGEQFF
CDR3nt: TGTGCCAGCAGCTTAACGCCGGGGGTGGGTGAGCAGTTCTTC

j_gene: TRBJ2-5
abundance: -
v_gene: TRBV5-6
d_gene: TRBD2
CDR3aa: CASSPTSGRYQETQYF
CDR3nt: TGTGCCAGCAGCCCTACTAGCGGGAGGTACCAAGAGACCCAGTACTTC

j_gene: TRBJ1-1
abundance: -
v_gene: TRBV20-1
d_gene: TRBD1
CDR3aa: CSAAGGGPNSNTEAFF
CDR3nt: TGCAGTGCGGCTGGAGGGGGCCCGAACTCGAACACTGAAGCTTTCTTT

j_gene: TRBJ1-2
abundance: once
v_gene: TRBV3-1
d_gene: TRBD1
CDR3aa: CASSQTTGNYGYTF
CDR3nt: TGTGCCAGCAGCCAAACGACAGGGAACTATGGCTACACCTTC

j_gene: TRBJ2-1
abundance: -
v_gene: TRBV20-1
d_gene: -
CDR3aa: CSARESLSVF
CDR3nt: TGCAGTGCTAGAGAGAGCCTTTCAGTCTTC

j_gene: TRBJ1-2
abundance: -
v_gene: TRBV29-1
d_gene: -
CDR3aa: CSSLDGVAYTF
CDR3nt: TGCAGCTCGTTGGACGGTGTAGCCTACACCTTC

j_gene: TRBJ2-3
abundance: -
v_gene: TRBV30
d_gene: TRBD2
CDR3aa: CAWSLAGGPNTQYF
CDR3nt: TGTGCCTGGAGTCTAGCGGGGGGGCCAAATACGCAGTATTTT

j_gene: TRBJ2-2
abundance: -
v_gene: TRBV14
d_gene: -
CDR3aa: CASSPRTANTGELFF
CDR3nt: TGTGCCAGCAGCCCGAGGACGGCGAACACCGGGGAGCTGTTTTTT

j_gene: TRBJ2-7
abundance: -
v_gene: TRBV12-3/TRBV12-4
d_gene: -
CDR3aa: CASSFDLSYEQYF
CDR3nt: TGTGCCAGCAGTTTCGACCTCTCCTACGAGCAGTACTTC

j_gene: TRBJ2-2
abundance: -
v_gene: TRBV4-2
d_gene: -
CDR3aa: CASSQLGGVFDTGELFF
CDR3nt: TGTGCCAGCAGCCAACTGGGCGGGGTGTTTGACACCGGGGAGCTGTTTTTT

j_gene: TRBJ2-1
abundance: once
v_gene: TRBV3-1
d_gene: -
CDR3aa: CASSLARGGYNEQFF
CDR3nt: TGTGCCAGCAGCCTTGCACGGGGTGGGTACAATGAGCAGTTCTTC

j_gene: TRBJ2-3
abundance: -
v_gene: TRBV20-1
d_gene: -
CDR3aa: CSARDEGPDTQYF
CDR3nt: TGCAGTGCTAGAGATGAGGGGCCTGATACGCAGTATTTT

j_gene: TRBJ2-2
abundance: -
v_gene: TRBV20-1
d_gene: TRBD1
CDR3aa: CSAQNRDRGRHGSGELFF
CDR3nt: TGCAGTGCCCAAAACAGGGACAGGGGACGCCACGGGTCCGGGGAGCTGTTTTTT

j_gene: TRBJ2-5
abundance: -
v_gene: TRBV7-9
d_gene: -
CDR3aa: CASSSPSGGSGYF
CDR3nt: TGTGCCAGCAGCTCCCCCTCGGGGGGCTCCGGGTACTTC

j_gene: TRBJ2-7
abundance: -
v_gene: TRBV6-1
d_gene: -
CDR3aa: CASMELSEQYF
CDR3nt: TGTGCCAGCATGGAGCTTTCCGAGCAGTACTTC

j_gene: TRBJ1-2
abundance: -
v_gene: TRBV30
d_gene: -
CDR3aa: CAWSSGASYGYTF
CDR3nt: TGTGCCTGGAGTTCGGGGGCAAGCTATGGCTACACCTTC

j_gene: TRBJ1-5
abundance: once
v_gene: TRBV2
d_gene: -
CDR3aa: CASSEGDGSNQPQHF
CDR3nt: TGTGCCAGCAGTGAGGGGGACGGGAGCAATCAGCCCCAGCATTTT

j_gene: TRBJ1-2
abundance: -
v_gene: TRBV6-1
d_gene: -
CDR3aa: CASEGGGLGYGYTF
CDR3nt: TGTGCCAGCGAAGGGGGGGGATTAGGGTATGGCTACACCTTC

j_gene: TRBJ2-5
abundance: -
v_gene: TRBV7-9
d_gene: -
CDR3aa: CASSSRPEGETQYF
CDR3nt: TGTGCCAGCAGCTCCAGACCGGAAGGAGAGACCCAGTACTTC

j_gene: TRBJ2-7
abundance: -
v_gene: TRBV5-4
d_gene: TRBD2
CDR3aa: CASSLGPGLAGKSNSYEQYF
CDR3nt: TGTGCCAGCAGCTTAGGCCCCGGACTAGCGGGCAAGTCGAACTCCTACGAGCAGTACTTC

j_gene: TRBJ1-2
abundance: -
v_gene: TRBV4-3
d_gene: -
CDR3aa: CASSQVGSPARSGYTF
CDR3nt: TGCGCCAGCAGCCAAGTGGGGTCCCCTGCAAGGAGTGGCTACACCTTC

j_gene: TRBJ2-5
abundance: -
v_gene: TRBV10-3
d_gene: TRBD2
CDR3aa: CAIGTSGGAETQYF
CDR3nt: TGTGCCATCGGAACTAGCGGGGGGGCGGAGACCCAGTACTTC

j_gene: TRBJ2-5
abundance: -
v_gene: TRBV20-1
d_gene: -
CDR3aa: CRPLDASRETQYF
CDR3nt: TGCAGACCGCTAGACGCTAGCCGAGAGACCCAGTACTTC

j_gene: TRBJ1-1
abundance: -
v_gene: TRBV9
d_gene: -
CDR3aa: CASSVGQMNTEAFF
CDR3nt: TGTGCCAGCAGCGTAGGTCAGATGAACACTGAAGCTTTCTTT

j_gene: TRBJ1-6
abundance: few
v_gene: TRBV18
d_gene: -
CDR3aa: CASSFGTVNSPLHF
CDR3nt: TGTGCCAGCTCATTCGGGACGGTGAATTCACCCCTCCACTTT

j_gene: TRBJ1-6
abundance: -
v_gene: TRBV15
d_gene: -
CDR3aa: CATSRDLTGLDSPLHF
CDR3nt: TGTGCCACCAGCAGAGATCTTACGGGGCTGGATTCACCCCTCCACTTT

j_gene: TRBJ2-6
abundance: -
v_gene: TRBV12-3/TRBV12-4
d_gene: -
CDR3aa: CASSVHQSSGANVLTF
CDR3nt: TGTGCCAGCAGTGTTCATCAGAGCTCTGGGGCCAACGTCCTGACTTTC

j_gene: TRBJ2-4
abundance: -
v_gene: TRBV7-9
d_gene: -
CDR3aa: CASSLTASAKNIQYF
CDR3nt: TGTGCCAGCAGCTTGACAGCCTCAGCCAAAAACATTCAGTACTTC

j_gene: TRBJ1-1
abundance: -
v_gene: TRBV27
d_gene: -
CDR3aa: CASSLRRPPNTEAFF
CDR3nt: TGTGCCAGCAGTTTAAGGAGACCTCCGAACACTGAAGCTTTCTTT

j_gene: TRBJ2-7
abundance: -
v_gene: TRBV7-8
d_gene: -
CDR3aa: CASSLLGRISYEQYF
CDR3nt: TGTGCCAGCAGCTTACTCGGCAGGATTTCCTACGAGCAGTACTTC

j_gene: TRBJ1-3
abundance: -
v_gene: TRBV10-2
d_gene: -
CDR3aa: CASSESAAGNTIYF
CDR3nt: TGCGCCAGCAGTGAGTCGGCGGCTGGAAACACCATATATTTT

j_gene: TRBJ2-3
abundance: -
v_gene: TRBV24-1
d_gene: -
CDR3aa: CATSDFQDTQYF
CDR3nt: TGTGCCACCAGTGATTTTCAAGATACGCAGTATTTT

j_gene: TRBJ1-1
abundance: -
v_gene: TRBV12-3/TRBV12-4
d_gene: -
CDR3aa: CASRLNTEAFF
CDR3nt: TGTGCCAGCAGGTTGAACACTGAAGCTTTCTTT